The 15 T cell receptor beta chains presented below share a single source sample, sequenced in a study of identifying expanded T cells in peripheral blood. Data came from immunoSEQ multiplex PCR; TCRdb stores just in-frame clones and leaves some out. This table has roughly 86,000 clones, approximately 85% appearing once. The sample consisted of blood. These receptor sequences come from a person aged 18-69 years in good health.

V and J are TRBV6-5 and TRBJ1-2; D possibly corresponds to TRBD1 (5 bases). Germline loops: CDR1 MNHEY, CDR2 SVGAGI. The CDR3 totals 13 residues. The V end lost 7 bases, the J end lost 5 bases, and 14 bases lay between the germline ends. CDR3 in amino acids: CASTNRGGYGYTF. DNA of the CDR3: TGTGCCAGCACCAACCGGGGGGGGTATGGCTACACCTTC.

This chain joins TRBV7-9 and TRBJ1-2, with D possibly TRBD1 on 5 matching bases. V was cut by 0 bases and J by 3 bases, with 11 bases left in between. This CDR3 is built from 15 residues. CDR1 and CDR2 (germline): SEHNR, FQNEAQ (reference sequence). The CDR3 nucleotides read TGTGCCAGCAGCTTAGCGGAGTTCAGGGACTATGGCTACACCTTC. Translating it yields CASSLAEFRDYGYTF.

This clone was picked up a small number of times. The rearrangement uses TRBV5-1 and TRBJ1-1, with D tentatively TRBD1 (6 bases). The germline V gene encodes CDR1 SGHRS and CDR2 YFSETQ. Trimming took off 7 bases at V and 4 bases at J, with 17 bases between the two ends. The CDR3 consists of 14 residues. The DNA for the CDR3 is TGCGCCAGCGGAACCACAGGGTTGGGCACTGAAGCTTTCTTT. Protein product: CASGTTGLGTEAFF.

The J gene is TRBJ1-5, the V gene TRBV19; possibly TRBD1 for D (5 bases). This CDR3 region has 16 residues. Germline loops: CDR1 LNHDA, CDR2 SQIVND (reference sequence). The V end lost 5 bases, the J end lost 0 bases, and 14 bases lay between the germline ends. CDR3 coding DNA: TGTGCCAGTAGTGACCCTAGGGGACCTAGCAATCAGCCCCAGCATTTT. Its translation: CASSDPRGPSNQPQHF.

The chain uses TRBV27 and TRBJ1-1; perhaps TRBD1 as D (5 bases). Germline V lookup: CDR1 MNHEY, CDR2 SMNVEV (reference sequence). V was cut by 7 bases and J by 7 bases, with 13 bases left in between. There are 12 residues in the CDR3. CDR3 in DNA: TGTGCCAGCACCACAGGTGCCCGTGAAGCTTTCTTT. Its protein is CASTTGAREAFF.

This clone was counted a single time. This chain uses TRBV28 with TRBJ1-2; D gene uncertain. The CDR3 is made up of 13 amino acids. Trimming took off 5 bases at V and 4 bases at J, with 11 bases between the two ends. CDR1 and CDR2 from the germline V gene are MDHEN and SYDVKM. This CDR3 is CASSPGGFYGYTF. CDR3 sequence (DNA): TGTGCCAGCAGTCCGGGTGGGTTCTATGGCTACACCTTC.

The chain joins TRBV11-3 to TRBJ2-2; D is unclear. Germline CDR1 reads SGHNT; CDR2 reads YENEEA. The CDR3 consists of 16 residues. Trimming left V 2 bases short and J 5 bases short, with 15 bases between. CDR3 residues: CASSLSATTRTGELFF. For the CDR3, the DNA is TGTGCCAGCAGCTTATCGGCGACGACCCGTACCGGGGAGCTGTTTTTT.

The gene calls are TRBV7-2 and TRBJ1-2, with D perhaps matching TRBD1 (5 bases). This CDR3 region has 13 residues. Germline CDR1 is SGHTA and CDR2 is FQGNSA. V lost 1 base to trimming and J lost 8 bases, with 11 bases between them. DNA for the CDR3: TGTGCCAGCAGCTTAGTCAGGGCCCGGGGCTACACCTTC. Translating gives CASSLVRARGYTF.

CDR3: CASSLRVDNSPLHF. As DNA, the CDR3 is TGTGCCAGCAGTTTACGGGTCGATAATTCACCCCTCCACTTT. The V and J genes are TRBV27 and TRBJ1-6; D ambiguous. Trimming left V 2 bases short and J 5 bases short, with 7 bases between. CDR3 size: 14 residues. CDR1 and CDR2 from the germline V gene are MNHEY and SMNVEV (reference sequence).

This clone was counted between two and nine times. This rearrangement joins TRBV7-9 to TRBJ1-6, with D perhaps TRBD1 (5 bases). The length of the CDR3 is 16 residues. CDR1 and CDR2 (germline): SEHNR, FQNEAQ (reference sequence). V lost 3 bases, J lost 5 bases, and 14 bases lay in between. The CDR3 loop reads CASSFFGSGDNSPLHF. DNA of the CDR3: TGTGCCAGCAGCTTTTTTGGTTCGGGGGATAATTCACCCCTCCACTTT.

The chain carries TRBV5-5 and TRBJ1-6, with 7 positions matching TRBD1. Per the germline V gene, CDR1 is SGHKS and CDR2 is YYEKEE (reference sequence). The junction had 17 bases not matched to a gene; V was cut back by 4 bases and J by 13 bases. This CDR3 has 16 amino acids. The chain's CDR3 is CASSVRQGGWGSPLHF. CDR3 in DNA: TGTGCCAGCAGCGTACGACAGGGAGGTTGGGGCTCTCCCCTCCACTTT. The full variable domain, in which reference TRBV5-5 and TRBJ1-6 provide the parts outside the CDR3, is DAGVTQSPTHLIKTRGQQVTLRCSPISGHKSVSWYQQVLGQGPQFIFQYYEKEERGRGNFPDRFSARQFPNYSSELNVNALLLGDSALYLCASSVRQGGWGSPLHFGNGTRLTVT.

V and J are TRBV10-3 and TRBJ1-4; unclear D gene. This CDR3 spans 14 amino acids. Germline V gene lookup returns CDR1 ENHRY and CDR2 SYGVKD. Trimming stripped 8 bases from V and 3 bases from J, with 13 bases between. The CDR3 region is CAISPSGSNEKLFF. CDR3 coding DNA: TGTGCCATCTCCCCCTCGGGATCTAATGAAAAACTGTTTTTT.

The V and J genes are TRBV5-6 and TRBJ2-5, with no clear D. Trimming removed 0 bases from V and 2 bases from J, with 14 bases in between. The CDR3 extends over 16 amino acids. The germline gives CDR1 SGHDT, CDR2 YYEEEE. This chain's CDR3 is CASSLDISLVQETQYF. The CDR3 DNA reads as TGTGCCAGCAGCTTGGATATTTCCTTAGTACAAGAGACCCAGTACTTC.

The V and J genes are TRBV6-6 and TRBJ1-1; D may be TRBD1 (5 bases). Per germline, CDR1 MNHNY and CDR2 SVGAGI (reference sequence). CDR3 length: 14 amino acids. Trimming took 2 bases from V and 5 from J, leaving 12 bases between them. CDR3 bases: TGTGCCAGCAGTTACGATCAGGGTCGGACTGAAGCTTTCTTT. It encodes CASSYDQGRTEAFF.

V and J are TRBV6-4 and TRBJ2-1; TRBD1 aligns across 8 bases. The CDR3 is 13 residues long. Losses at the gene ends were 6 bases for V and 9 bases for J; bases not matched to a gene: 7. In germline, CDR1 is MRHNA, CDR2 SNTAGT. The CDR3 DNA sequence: TGTGCCAGCAGAAGGACAGGGACCGGTGAGCAGTTCTTC. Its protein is CASRRTGTGEQFF.